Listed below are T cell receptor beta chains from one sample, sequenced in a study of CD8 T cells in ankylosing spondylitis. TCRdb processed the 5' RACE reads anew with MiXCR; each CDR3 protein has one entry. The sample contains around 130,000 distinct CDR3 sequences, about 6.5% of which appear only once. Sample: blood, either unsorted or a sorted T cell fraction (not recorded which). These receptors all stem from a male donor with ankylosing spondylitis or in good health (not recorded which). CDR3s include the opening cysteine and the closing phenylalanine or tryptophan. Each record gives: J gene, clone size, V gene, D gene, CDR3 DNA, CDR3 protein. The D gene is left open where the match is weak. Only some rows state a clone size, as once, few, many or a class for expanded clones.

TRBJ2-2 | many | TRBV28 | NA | TGTGCCAGCAGTTTCCGTATGAACACCGGGGAGCTGTTTTTT | CASSFRMNTGELFF
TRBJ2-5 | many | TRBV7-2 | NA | TGTGCCAGCAGCTTAGAAGGGTGGAAAGAGACCCAGTACTTC | CASSLEGWKETQYF
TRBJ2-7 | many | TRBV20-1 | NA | TGCAGTGCTACCGGGGACGGGGGGCCCCATTACGAGCAGTACTTC | CSATGDGGPHYEQYF
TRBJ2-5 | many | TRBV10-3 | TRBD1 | TGTGCCACACAGGGGGCCAAAGAGACCCAGTACTTC | CATQGAKETQYF
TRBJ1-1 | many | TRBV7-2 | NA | TGTGCCAGCAGCTTAGTTGGACGGACGAACACTGAAGCTTTCTTT | CASSLVGRTNTEAFF
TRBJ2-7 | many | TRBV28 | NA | TGTGCCAGCCGCCCGGGGATAGAGAGACCCTACGAGCAGTACTTC | CASRPGIERPYEQYF
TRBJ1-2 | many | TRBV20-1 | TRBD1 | TGCAGTGCTAGAACAGGGGCGAGCTATGGCTACACCTTC | CSARTGASYGYTF
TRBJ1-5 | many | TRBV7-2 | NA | TGTGCCAGCAGCCCCAAAGGCAATCAGCCCCAGCATTTT | CASSPKGNQPQHF
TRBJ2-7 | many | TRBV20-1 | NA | TGCAGTGCTAGCGTGGACCCACTTGGGGAGCAGTACTTC | CSASVDPLGEQYF
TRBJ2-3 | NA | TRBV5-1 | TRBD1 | TGCGCCAGCAGCGCTCGGACAGGGGATTCGGATACGCAGTATTTT | CASSARTGDSDTQYF
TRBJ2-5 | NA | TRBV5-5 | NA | TGTGCCAGCAGCTTGGCCGGGACACTCCAAGAGACCCAGTACTTC | CASSLAGTLQETQYF
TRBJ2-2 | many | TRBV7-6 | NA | TGTGCCAGCAGCCAAATTGGCGGGGAGCTGTTTTTT | CASSQIGGELFF
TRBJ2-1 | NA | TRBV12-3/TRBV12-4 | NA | TGTGCCAGCAGTTTGGGGTCCCCGGTCTACAATGAGCAGTTCTTC | CASSLGSPVYNEQFF
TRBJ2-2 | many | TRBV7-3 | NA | TGTGCCAGCAGCAAAAGCCCGGGACAAGCGAACACCGGGGAGCTGTTTTTT | CASSKSPGQANTGELFF
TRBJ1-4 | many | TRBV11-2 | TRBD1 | TGTGCCAGCAGCCCGGACAGGGATCCGGAAAAACTGTTTTTT | CASSPDRDPEKLFF
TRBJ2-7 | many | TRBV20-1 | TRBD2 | TGCAGTGCTAGAACCCAGGGACTAGCGGGAGATAACGAGCAGTACTTC | CSARTQGLAGDNEQYF
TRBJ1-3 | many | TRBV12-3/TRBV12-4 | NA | TGTGCCAGCTACCAAGGGGGAAACACCATATATTTT | CASYQGGNTIYF
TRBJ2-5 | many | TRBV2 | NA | TGTGCCAGCAGAAGCTACAGGACCAAGGACCAAGAGACCCAGTACTTC | CASRSYRTKDQETQYF
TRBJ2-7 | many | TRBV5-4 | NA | TGTGCCAGCAGCTTGGGCCAGCCGTACTACGAGCAGTACTTC | CASSLGQPYYEQYF
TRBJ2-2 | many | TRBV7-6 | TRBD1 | TGTGCCAGCAGCTTAGCCCTACTGGGACAGGGACCCGGGGAGCTGTTTTTT | CASSLALLGQGPGELFF
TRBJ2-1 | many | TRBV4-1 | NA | TGCGCCAGCAGCCAGACCCCCGGCGGGCCATACAATGAGCAGTTCTTC | CASSQTPGGPYNEQFF
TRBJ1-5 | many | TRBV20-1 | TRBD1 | TGCAGTGCTAGAGACATGACAGGGGGCAGTAATCAGCCCCAGCATTTT | CSARDMTGGSNQPQHF
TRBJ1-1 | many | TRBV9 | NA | TGTGCCAGCAGCGACCGGGACACTGAAGCTTTCTTT | CASSDRDTEAFF
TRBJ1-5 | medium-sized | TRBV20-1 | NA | TGCAGTGCTAGAGTCGAAAATCAGCCCCAGCATTTT | CSARVENQPQHF
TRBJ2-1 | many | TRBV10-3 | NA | TGTGCCATCAGTCTCGGCGGGACCTACAATGAGCAGTTCTTC | CAISLGGTYNEQFF
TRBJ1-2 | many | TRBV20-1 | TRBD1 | TGCAGTGCTAGAGAAGGAGGCGTAGGGGGCCTCTATGGCTACACCTTC | CSAREGGVGGLYGYTF
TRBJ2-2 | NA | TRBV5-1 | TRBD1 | TGCGCCAGCAGCCTAACCGGGACAGATGTGTACACCGGGGAGCTGTTTTTT | CASSLTGTDVYTGELFF
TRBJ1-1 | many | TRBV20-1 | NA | TGCGGCCTTCTCAAGAACACTGAAGCTTTCTTT | CGLLKNTEAFF
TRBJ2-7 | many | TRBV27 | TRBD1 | TGTGCCAGCAGTTCCCGACAGGGGAGTAGCTACGAGCAGTACTTC | CASSSRQGSSYEQYF
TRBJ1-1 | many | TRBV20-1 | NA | TGCAGTGCGACAGTGAACACTGAAGCTTTCTTT | CSATVNTEAFF
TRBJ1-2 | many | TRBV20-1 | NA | TGCAGTGCTACTCTGCCCTTTAGATATGACTATGGCTACACCTTC | CSATLPFRYDYGYTF
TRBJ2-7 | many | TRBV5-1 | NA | TGCGCCAGCAGCTTGGGCCGGGATTTCACCTACGAGCAGTACTTC | CASSLGRDFTYEQYF
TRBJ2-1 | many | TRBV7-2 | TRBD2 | TGTGCCACTAGCGGGCGGAGCTCCTACAATGAGCAGTTCTTC | CATSGRSSYNEQFF
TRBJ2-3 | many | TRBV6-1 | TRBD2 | TGTGCCAGCAGTGAGCCTAGCGGGGGCGTAGATACGCAGTATTTT | CASSEPSGGVDTQYF
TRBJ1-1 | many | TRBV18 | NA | TGTGCCAGCTCACCGGTCGGGGGAGCCGCTGAAGCTTTCTTT | CASSPVGGAAEAFF
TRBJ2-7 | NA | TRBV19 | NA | TGTGCCAGTAGTATTGGGACATCGAGCTCCTACGAGCAGTACTTC | CASSIGTSSSYEQYF
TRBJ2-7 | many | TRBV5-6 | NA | TGTGCCAGCAGCTTGAAAAGTTCCTACGAGCAGTACTTC | CASSLKSSYEQYF
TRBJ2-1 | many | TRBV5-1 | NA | TGCGCCAGCAGCTTGGAAGGGACATCTGACAATGAGCAGTTCTTC | CASSLEGTSDNEQFF
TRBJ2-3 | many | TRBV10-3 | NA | TGTGCCATCAGTCAAGGGGGAATGGGCACAGATACGCAGTATTTT | CAISQGGMGTDTQYF
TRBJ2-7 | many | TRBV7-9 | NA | TGTGCCAGCAGCTGGAGGGGGGGAGGCGAGCAGTACTTC | CASSWRGGGEQYF
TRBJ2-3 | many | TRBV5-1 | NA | TGCGCCAGCAGATATCAGGGCGGGGATACGCAGTATTTT | CASRYQGGDTQYF
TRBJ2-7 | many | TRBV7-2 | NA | TGTGCCAGCAGCTTCTACGCCCAGGGTTACGAGCAGTACTTC | CASSFYAQGYEQYF
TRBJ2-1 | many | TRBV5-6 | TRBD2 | TGTGCCAGCAGCTTACTAGCGGGAGTTGACAATGAGCAGTTCTTC | CASSLLAGVDNEQFF
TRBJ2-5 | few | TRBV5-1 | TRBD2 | TGCGCCAGCAGCCTGGCACCTAGCGGGGAGGGAGAGACCCAGTACTTC | CASSLAPSGEGETQYF
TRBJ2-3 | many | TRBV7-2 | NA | TGTGCCAGCAGCTTAGATATGGATACGCAGTATTTT | CASSLDMDTQYF
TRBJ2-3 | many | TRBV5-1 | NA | TGCGCCAGCAGCTTGGCTGAGCGGAGGTTGCTGGATACGCAGTATTTT | CASSLAERRLLDTQYF
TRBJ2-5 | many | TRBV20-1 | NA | TGCAGTGCTAGAGATCGTAGCGGAGCGCAAGAGACCCAGTACTTC | CSARDRSGAQETQYF